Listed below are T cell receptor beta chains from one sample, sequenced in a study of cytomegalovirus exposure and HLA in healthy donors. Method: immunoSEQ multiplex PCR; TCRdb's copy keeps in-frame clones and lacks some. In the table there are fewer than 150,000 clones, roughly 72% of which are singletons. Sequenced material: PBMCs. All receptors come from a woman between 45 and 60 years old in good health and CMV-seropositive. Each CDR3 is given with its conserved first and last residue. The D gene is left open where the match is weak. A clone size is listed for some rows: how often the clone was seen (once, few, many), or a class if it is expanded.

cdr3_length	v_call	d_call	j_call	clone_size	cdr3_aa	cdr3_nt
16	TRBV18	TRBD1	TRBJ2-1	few	CASSLTDRSSYNEQFF	TGTGCCAGCTCACTTACGGACAGGAGCTCCTACAATGAGCAGTTCTTC
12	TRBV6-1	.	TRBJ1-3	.	CASSTRGNTIYF	TGTGCCAGCAGTACCCGGGGAAACACCATATATTTT
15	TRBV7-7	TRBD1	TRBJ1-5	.	CASSLGAGGGQPQHF	TGTGCCAGCAGCTTAGGGGCAGGGGGCGGGCAGCCCCAGCATTTT
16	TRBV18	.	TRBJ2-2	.	CASSHPRDINTGELFF	TGTGCCAGCTCACACCCAAGGGACATCAACACCGGGGAGCTGTTTTTT
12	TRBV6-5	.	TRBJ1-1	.	CASRQGVTEAFF	TGTGCCAGTCGTCAGGGTGTCACTGAAGCTTTCTTT
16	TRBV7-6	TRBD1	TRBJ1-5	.	CASSLGTGPGNQPQHF	TGTGCCAGCAGCTTAGGGACAGGGCCGGGCAATCAGCCCCAGCATTTT
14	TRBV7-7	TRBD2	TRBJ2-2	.	CASSSGGNTGELFF	TGTGCCAGCAGCTCGGGGGGGAACACCGGGGAGCTGTTTTTT
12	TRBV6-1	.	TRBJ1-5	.	CASSRGNQPQHF	TGTGCCAGCAGTCGGGGCAATCAGCCCCAGCATTTT
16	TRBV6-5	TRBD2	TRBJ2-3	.	CASSSAGGAGTDTQYF	TGTGCCAGCAGTTCCGCGGGAGGGGCAGGCACAGATACGCAGTATTTT
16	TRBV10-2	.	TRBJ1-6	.	CASAYLGLQYNSPLHF	TGCGCCAGCGCCTATCTAGGACTGCAATATAATTCACCCCTCCACTTT
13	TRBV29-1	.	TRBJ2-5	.	CSARGMDQETQYF	TGCAGCGCCCGGGGAATGGATCAAGAGACCCAGTACTTC
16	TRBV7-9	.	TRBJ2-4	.	CASSRGTAPGGNIQYF	TGTGCCAGCAGCAGAGGGACTGCACCTGGCGGGAACATTCAGTACTTC
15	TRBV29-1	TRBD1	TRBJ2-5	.	CSVGFTQGEQETQYF	TGCAGCGTTGGATTCACACAGGGGGAGCAAGAGACCCAGTACTTC
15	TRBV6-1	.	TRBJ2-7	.	CASREIQLVPYEQYF	TGTGCCAGCAGGGAGATCCAACTAGTTCCCTACGAGCAGTACTTC
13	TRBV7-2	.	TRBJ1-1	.	CASNRQTNTEAFF	TGTGCCAGCAACCGACAGACGAACACTGAAGCTTTCTTT
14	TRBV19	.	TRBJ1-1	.	CASGETVMNTEAFF	TGTGCCAGTGGCGAAACAGTGATGAACACTGAAGCTTTCTTT
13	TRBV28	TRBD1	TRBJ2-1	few	CASRGGQGSEQFF	TGTGCCAGCAGGGGTGGACAGGGGTCTGAGCAGTTCTTC
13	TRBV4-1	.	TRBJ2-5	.	CASSQTGQETQYF	TGCGCCAGCAGCCAAACAGGACAAGAGACCCAGTACTTC
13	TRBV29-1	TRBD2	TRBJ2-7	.	CSVERGGSYEQYF	TGCAGCGTTGAGCGGGGGGGATCCTACGAGCAGTACTTC
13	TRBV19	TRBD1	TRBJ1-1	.	CASSFTGGTEAFF	TGTGCCAGTAGTTTCACAGGGGGCACTGAAGCTTTCTTT
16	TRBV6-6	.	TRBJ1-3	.	CASSYSTGLSGNTIYF	TGTGCCAGCAGTTACTCCACAGGGCTCTCTGGAAACACCATATATTTT
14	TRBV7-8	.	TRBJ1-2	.	CASSLTGVGYGYTF	TGTGCCAGCAGCTTAACCGGGGTAGGCTATGGCTACACCTTC
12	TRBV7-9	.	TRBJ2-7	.	CSSSFRDSEQYF	TGTTCCAGCAGCTTCAGAGACAGCGAGCAGTACTTC
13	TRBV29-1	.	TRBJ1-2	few	CSVLGGTNYGYTF	TGCAGCGTATTGGGGGGGACTAACTATGGCTACACCTTC
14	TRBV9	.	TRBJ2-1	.	CASSVAGGLNEQFF	TGTGCCAGCAGCGTAGCCGGAGGGCTGAATGAGCAGTTCTTC
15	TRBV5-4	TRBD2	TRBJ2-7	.	CASSQASGRGREQYF	TGTGCCAGCAGCCAAGCTAGCGGGAGGGGTCGCGAGCAGTACTTC
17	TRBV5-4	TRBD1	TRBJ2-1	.	CASSSKGQGGSYNEQFF	TGTGCCAGCAGCTCTAAAGGACAGGGAGGATCCTACAATGAGCAGTTCTTC
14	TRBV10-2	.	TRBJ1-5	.	CASSELQGREPQHF	TGCGCCAGCAGTGAGCTGCAGGGCAGGGAACCCCAGCATTTT
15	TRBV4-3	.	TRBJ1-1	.	CASSQEGSGNTEAFF	TGCGCCAGCAGCCAAGAAGGCTCAGGAAACACTGAAGCTTTCTTT
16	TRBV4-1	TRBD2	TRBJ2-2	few	CASSQAGGGGTGELFF	TGCGCCAGCAGCCAAGCGGGAGGGGGTGGCACCGGGGAGCTGTTTTTT
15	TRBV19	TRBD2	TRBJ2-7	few	CASRKAPSGTYEQYF	TGTGCCAGTAGAAAAGCCCCTAGCGGGACGTACGAGCAGTACTTC
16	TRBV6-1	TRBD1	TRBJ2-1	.	CASSEDGTGLYNEQFF	TGTGCCAGCAGTGAAGACGGGACAGGACTATACAATGAGCAGTTCTTC
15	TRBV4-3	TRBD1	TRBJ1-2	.	CASSQVFPGQGAYTF	TGCGCCAGCAGCCAAGTATTCCCGGGACAGGGGGCCTACACCTTC
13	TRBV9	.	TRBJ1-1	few	CASSVSGVTEAFF	TGTGCCAGCAGCGTAAGCGGGGTTACTGAAGCTTTCTTT
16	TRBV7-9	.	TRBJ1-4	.	CASSLRVTATNEKLFF	TGTGCCAGCAGCCTCCGTGTGACAGCAACTAATGAAAAACTGTTTTTT
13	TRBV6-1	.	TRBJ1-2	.	CASSSTGIYGYTF	TGTGCCAGCAGTTCCACAGGGATATATGGCTACACCTTC
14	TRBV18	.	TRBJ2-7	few	CASSSTGSWHEQYF	TGTGCCAGCTCCTCCACAGGGTCGTGGCACGAGCAGTACTTC
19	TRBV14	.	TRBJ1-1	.	CASSQESAVLPLGHTEAFF	TGTGCCAGCAGCCAAGAGTCGGCAGTCTTGCCCCTGGGGCACACTGAAGCTTTCTTT
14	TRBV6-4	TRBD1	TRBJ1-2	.	CASRQTGDDYGYTF	TGTGCCAGCAGACAGACAGGGGACGACTATGGCTACACCTTC
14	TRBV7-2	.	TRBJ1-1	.	CASSQRRERTEAFF	TGTGCCAGCAGCCAGAGACGGGAACGGACTGAAGCTTTCTTT
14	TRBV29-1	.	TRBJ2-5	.	CSVHVSEGGETQYF	TGCAGCGTTCACGTCAGTGAGGGTGGGGAGACCCAGTACTTC
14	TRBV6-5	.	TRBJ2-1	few	CASSSRTKRDEQFF	TGTGCCAGCAGTTCACGGACCAAGCGGGATGAGCAGTTCTTC
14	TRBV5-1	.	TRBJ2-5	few	CASSSGEDQETQYF	TGCGCCAGCAGCTCGGGAGAGGACCAAGAGACCCAGTACTTC
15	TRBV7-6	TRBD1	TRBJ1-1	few	CASSRSGGGYTEAFF	TGTGCCAGCAGCCGGTCAGGGGGCGGGTACACTGAAGCTTTCTTT
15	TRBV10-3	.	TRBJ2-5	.	CAISESALGAETQYF	TGTGCCATCAGTGAGTCGGCGTTGGGGGCGGAGACCCAGTACTTC
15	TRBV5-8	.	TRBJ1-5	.	CASSLSGISNQPQHF	TGTGCCAGCAGCTTGTCCGGGATTAGCAATCAGCCCCAGCATTTT
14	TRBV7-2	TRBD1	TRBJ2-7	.	CASSLDRVADEQYF	TGTGCCAGCAGTCTTGACAGGGTAGCAGACGAGCAGTACTTC
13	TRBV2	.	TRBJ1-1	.	CASSGSQNTEAFF	TGTGCCAGCAGTGGTTCCCAGAACACTGAAGCTTTCTTT
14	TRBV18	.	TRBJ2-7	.	CASSPSQGGNEQYF	TGTGCCAGCTCACCTTCGCAGGGCGGCAACGAGCAGTACTTC
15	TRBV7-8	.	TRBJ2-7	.	CASSLALHSSYEQYF	TGTGCCAGCAGCTTAGCGCTGCACAGCTCCTACGAGCAGTACTTC
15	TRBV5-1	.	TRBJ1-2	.	CASSPSPGRRDGYTF	TGCGCCAGCAGCCCTTCGCCCGGGAGAAGGGATGGCTACACCTTC
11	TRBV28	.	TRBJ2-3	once	CASSLQRTQYF	TGTGCCAGCAGTTTACAGCGGACGCAGTATTTT
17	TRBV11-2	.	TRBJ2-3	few	CASSFLRARWGTDTQYF	TGTGCCAGCAGCTTTCTGCGAGCGCGATGGGGCACAGATACGCAGTATTTT
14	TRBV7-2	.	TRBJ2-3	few	CASRPGRSTDTQYF	TGTGCCAGCAGGCCCGGGAGAAGCACAGATACGCAGTATTTT
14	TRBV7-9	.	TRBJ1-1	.	CASSLYRDDTEAFF	TGTGCCAGCAGCTTGTACAGGGACGACACTGAAGCTTTCTTT
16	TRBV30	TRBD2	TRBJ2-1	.	CAWSGRLAANYNEQFF	TGTGCCTGGAGTGGGAGACTAGCGGCAAATTACAATGAGCAGTTCTTC
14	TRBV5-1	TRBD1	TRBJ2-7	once	CASSLLTGGYEQYF	TGCGCCAGCAGCTTGCTGACAGGGGGCTACGAGCAGTACTTC
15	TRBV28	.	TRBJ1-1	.	CASSSLPGGAVGAFF	TGTGCCAGCAGTTCTTTACCCGGGGGGGCGGTAGGGGCTTTCTTT
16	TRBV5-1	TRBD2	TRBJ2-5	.	CASSLMFAGGQETQYF	TGCGCCAGCAGCTTGATGTTCGCGGGAGGGCAAGAGACCCAGTACTTC